Listed here are 24 T cell receptor beta chains from one sample, sequenced in a study of blood T cell repertoires in COVID-19. This table comes from immunoSEQ multiplex PCR, and its TCRdb copy is limited to in-frame clones, with some not included. The sample holds some 75,000 clones; about 89% are singletons and the top ten take around 0.6%. The sequenced sample consisted of peripheral blood. These receptors were collected from a man in his sixties with acute or convalescent COVID-19.

This chain uses TRBV28 with TRBJ2-7; D is perhaps TRBD1 (6 bases). Per germline, CDR1 MDHEN and CDR2 SYDVKM. Trimming cost V 6 bases and J 4 bases, with 16 bases left between them. The CDR3 has 14 residues. CDR3 bases: TGTGCCAGCAGATCTACAGGGATCCAATACGAGCAGTACTTC. It encodes CASRSTGIQYEQYF.

The V gene is TRBV5-1, the J gene TRBJ2-7; 7 bases agree with TRBD2. Germline CDR1 and CDR2: SGHRS and YFSETQ. The V gene end was trimmed by 5 bases and the J gene end by 6 bases; junction bases not matched to a gene: 8. CDR3 length: 13 residues. CDR3 in amino acids: CASRVPPGGEQYF. CDR3 nucleotide sequence: TGCGCCAGCAGAGTGCCCCCGGGGGGCGAGCAGTACTTC. The complete variable domain, with remaining parts taken from reference TRBV5-1 and TRBJ2-7, reads KAGVTQTPRYLIKTRGQQVTLSCSPISGHRSVSWYQQTPGQGLQFLFEYFSETQRNKGNFPGRFSGRQFSNSRSEMNVSTLELGDSALYLCASRVPPGGEQYFGPGTRLTVT.

This clone was seen just once. This chain links TRBV6-6 with TRBJ1-2; weak D call: TRBD1 (5 bases). The CDR3 totals 15 residues. V shed 0 bases and J shed 6 bases, with 14 bases lying between them. CDR1 MNHNY and CDR2 SVGAGI come from the germline V gene (reference sequence). The CDR3 sequence is CASSYSSRVGNGYTF. In DNA form, the CDR3 reads TGTGCCAGCAGTTACTCGAGCAGGGTTGGGAATGGCTACACCTTC.

This clone was seen just once. The V call is TRBV10-1, the J call TRBJ1-6; D uncertain. Germline V gives CDR1 WNHNN, CDR2 SYGVQD (reference sequence). The CDR3 is made up of 15 amino acids. Trimming pared 2 bases from V and 12 bases from J, leaving 17 bases between. In DNA form, the CDR3 reads TGCGCCAGCAGTGAGAATGGGTCAGGCTCGCGACCCCTCCACTTT. This encodes CASSENGSGSRPLHF.

V usage is TRBV28 and J usage is TRBJ1-4; D gene unclear. The CDR3 has 11 residues. Germline CDR1 reads MDHEN; CDR2 reads SYDVKM. V was trimmed by 6 bases and J by 3 bases, leaving 2 bases between them. The CDR3 loop reads CASSSNEKLFF. The CDR3 coding sequence is TGTGCCAGCAGCTCTAATGAAAAACTGTTTTTT.

The CDR3 DNA is TGCGCCAGCAGCCTCCGGGACAGGGCCCCTATAAGCAATCAGCCCCAGCATTTT. It is translated as CASSLRDRAPISNQPQHF. The chain links TRBV5-1 to TRBJ1-5, with 9 bases lining up with TRBD1. Germline loops: CDR1 SGHRS, CDR2 YFSETQ. The J segment lost 1 base and the V segment lost 4 bases, leaving 12 bases of the junction unmatched. CDR3 length: 18 amino acids.

The chain combines TRBV6-5 with TRBJ1-2; D not resolved. Germline V CDR1 and CDR2: MNHEY, SVGAGI. V gave up 6 bases and J gave up 2 bases, with 16 bases separating them. The CDR3 extends over 15 amino acids. DNA of the CDR3: TGTGCCAGCAGACCCCCGGGGTCGGGGAACTATGGCTACACCTTC. This encodes CASRPPGSGNYGYTF.

The chain carries TRBV6-4 and TRBJ2-5, with TRBD1 as a possible D gene (5 bases). CDR1 and CDR2 (germline): MRHNA, SNTAGT. The ends were cut back, 8 bases at V and 3 bases at J, with 13 bases in the middle. The CDR3 sequence is 13 residues long. CDR3 in DNA: TGTGCCAGCTGGGGTCCAGGGAAAGAGACCCAGTACTTC. As protein: CASWGPGKETQYF.

The chain links TRBV3-1 (or the pseudogene TRBV3-2) to TRBJ2-1; D remains unclear. The CDR3 sequence is 11 residues long. Trimming stripped 2 bases from V and 8 bases from J, with 4 bases between. CDR1 and CDR2 from the germline V gene are LGHDT and YNNKEL (reference sequence). The CDR3 region is CASSQRDEQFF. Written as DNA, the CDR3 is TGTGCCAGCAGCCAACGGGATGAGCAGTTCTTC.

The rearrangement joins TRBV5-6 to TRBJ2-7; 11 bases match TRBD1. J gave up 2 bases and V 0 bases, and 4 bases lay outside the gene matches. CDR1 is SGHDT and CDR2 is YYEEEE in the germline V gene. CDR3 length: 16 residues. In nucleotides, the CDR3 is TGTGCCAGCAGCTTGGGGGACAGGGGGGCGGCCTACGAGCAGTACTTC. Amino acids: CASSLGDRGAAYEQYF.

The chain links TRBV5-1 to TRBJ2-2, with 12 bases lining up with TRBD1. Germline-derived CDR1 and CDR2 are SGHRS and YFSETQ. The J segment lost 3 bases and the V segment lost 5 bases, leaving 2 bases of the junction unmatched. The CDR3 totals 15 residues. For the CDR3, the DNA is TGCGCCAGCAGTAGGGACAGGGGGCACACCGGGGAGCTGTTTTTT. Residues: CASSRDRGHTGELFF.

The chain has TRBV18 and TRBJ2-7; 11 nucleotides align to TRBD2. Germline CDR1 and CDR2: KGHSH and LQKENI. The trim removed 3 bases at V and 7 bases at J, leaving 8 bases unmatched. CDR3 size: 15 residues. DNA of the CDR3: TGTGCCAGCTCACCGCGACTAGCGGGAATGAGGGAGCAGTACTTC. It codes for CASSPRLAGMREQYF.

This chain links TRBV5-4 with TRBJ2-5, with 8 bases aligning to TRBD2. Germline CDR1 and CDR2: SGHNT and YYREEE (reference sequence). The CDR3 runs to 15 residues. The V segment lost 2 bases and the J segment 4 bases; nucleotides outside the gene matches: 7. DNA for the CDR3: TGTGCCAGCAGCTTCGGGGGGGTTGGTAGAGAGACCCAGTACTTC. Translated, it gives CASSFGGVGRETQYF.

The chain links TRBV19 to TRBJ2-5, with TRBD1 matching 8 bases. This CDR3 is built from 15 residues. Germline CDR1 LNHDA, CDR2 SQIVND (reference sequence). Trimming removed 11 bases from V and 7 bases from J; junction bases left unmatched: 18. The CDR3 DNA follows: TGTGCCGCTGGAGCCTGGAAACAAACAGGGGGGACCCAGTACTTC. The encoded protein is CAAGAWKQTGGTQYF.

The chain uses TRBV21-1 and TRBJ2-3; the table's D call, TRBD2, has no DNA check behind it. TRBV21-1 is a listed pseudogene. This CDR3 region has 20 residues. The CDR3 protein is CASRRDFVQRAGGTTDTQYF. In DNA, the CDR3 is TGTGCCAGCAGGCGGGACTTTGTGCAGCGAGCGGGAGGGACCACAGATACGCAGTATTTT.

This chain joins TRBV7-8 and TRBJ2-7; 13 positions agree with TRBD2. Trimming took 1 base from V and 0 from J; bases not matched to a gene: 3. The germline V gene has CDR1 SGHVS and CDR2 FQNEAQ. The CDR3 totals 17 residues. The CDR3 region has the DNA TGTGCCAGCAGCTTAGGGACTAGCGGGGGTCCCTCCTACGAGCAGTACTTC. Translation: CASSLGTSGGPSYEQYF.

This sequence joins TRBV24-1 and TRBJ2-3; 12 bases map to TRBD1. The length of the CDR3 is 16 residues. With 2 bases clipped from V and 6 bases from J, the junction kept 5 bases outside the gene matches. Germline-derived CDR1 and CDR2 are KGHDR and SFDVKD. The CDR3: CATSDSRGQGADTQYF. The CDR3, as DNA: TGTGCCACCAGTGATTCCCGGGGACAGGGGGCGGATACGCAGTATTTT.

The chain employs TRBV7-3 and TRBJ2-3, with D tentatively TRBD2 (5 bases). Germline CDR1 reads SGHTA; CDR2 reads FQGTGA. The germline V and J ends were trimmed by 1 base and 0 bases, with 11 bases remaining between them. The length of the CDR3 is 16 residues. CDR3 region: CASSLKRDTSTDTQYF. The CDR3 DNA sequence: TGTGCCAGCAGCTTAAAGAGGGATACTAGCACAGATACGCAGTATTTT.

The rearrangement joins TRBV5-1 to TRBJ2-3, with D possibly being TRBD1 (6 bases). This CDR3 has 13 amino acids. Deletions cut 5 bases from V and 5 bases from J, with 12 bases between. Per the germline V gene, CDR1 is SGHRS and CDR2 is YFSETQ. In nucleotides, the CDR3 is TGCGCCAGCAGTTCACAGGGTCAAGATACGCAGTATTTT. It translates to CASSSQGQDTQYF.

Only a few counts were recorded for this clone. The rearrangement uses TRBV28 and TRBJ1-5; TRBD1 might be the D (5 bases). Germline loops: CDR1 MDHEN, CDR2 SYDVKM. V dropped 7 bases and J dropped 3 bases, with 13 bases sitting between them. This CDR3 is 14 amino acids long. The CDR3, as DNA: TGTGCCAGCAACATGGGGGGTGACAATCAGCCCCAGCATTTT. Translation gives CASNMGGDNQPQHF.

Concerning this clone: The sample holds other DNA sequences that translate to the same CDR3. This chain links TRBV6-5 with TRBJ2-7, with a weak D call TRBD2 (6 bases). Germline V CDR1 and CDR2: MNHEY, SVGAGI. V was trimmed by 2 bases and J by 0 bases, leaving 11 bases between them. The CDR3 is 15 residues long. Here the CDR3 DNA reads TGTGCCAGCAGTTACGGGGGGTGGTACTCCTACGAGCAGTACTTC. It translates to CASSYGGWYSYEQYF.

The chain joins TRBV2 to TRBJ2-1, with TRBD1 matching 8 bases. The CDR3 runs 20 residues. J lost 0 bases, V lost 3 bases, and 16 bases had no gene match. The V gene's germline CDR1 is SNHLY and CDR2 FYNNEI. The chain's CDR3 is CASSEPGQGARRSSYNEQFF. In DNA, the CDR3 is TGTGCCAGCAGTGAGCCCGGGCAGGGGGCTCGTCGGAGCTCCTACAATGAGCAGTTCTTC.

The chain couples TRBV7-9 to TRBJ2-1, with 7 bases lining up with TRBD2. The CDR3 length is 16 residues. CDR1 and CDR2 (germline): SEHNR, FQNEAQ (reference sequence). After removal of 1 base from V and 10 bases from J, the junction contained 13 bases not matched to a gene. The CDR3 here is CASSLVLAGNYGEQFF. CDR3 DNA: TGTGCCAGCAGCTTAGTGTTAGCGGGTAACTATGGGGAGCAGTTCTTC.

V usage is TRBV11-2 and J usage is TRBJ2-7; 11 bases agree with TRBD1. V dropped 5 bases and J dropped 4; count of bases not matched to a gene: 7. CDR1 is SGHAT, CDR2 FQNNGV, per germline. This CDR3 comprises 15 residues. The CDR3 DNA reads TGTGCCAGCAGCGGAAGGGACAGGGGGGGGTACGAGCAGTACTTC. Translating gives CASSGRDRGGYEQYF.